These 25 T cell receptor beta chains came from one sample sequenced in a study of response to subunit inactivated influenza vaccine. TCRdb passed the RT-PCR reads through MiXCR, listing each CDR3 protein once. The sample lists some 500,000 distinct CDR3 sequences; 16% were seen once. The sample consisted of CD4+ T cells sorted from PBMCs, taken around 25 months after vaccination. These receptors were collected from a man in his fifties or sixties who received an inactivated influenza vaccine.

This clonotype was counted many times. This sequence joins TRBV6-1 and TRBJ1-1; 10 positions agree with TRBD1. CDR1 is MNHNS and CDR2 is SASEGT in the germline V gene. CDR3 length equals 14 residues. V lost 7 bases, J lost 4 bases, and 6 bases stayed unmatched. The CDR3 coding sequence is TGTGCCAGCACCAGGACAGGGGGGATCACTGAAGCTTTCTTT. Translating it yields CASTRTGGITEAFF.

This chain connects TRBV5-5 to TRBJ2-7; the D is unclear. V lost 0 bases and J 6 bases, leaving 16 bases between the germline ends. CDR3 length equals 15 residues. Germline V gene data show CDR1 as SGHKS and CDR2 as YYEKEE (reference sequence). The CDR3 protein is CASSLEPRSPGEQYF. CDR3 in DNA: TGTGCCAGCAGCTTGGAGCCCAGGAGTCCGGGCGAGCAGTACTTC.

In its sample, this clonotype was seen a few times. The chain joins TRBV10-3 to TRBJ2-7; 12 bases match TRBD2. The length of the CDR3 is 16 residues. V trimming: 4 bases; J trimming: 4 bases; junction bases outside the gene matches: 8. The V gene's germline CDR1 is ENHRY and CDR2 SYGVKD. This CDR3 is CAISAGETSGSYEQYF. In DNA form, the CDR3 reads TGTGCCATCAGTGCAGGGGAGACTAGCGGGAGTTACGAGCAGTACTTC.

This clonotype was seen more than once but under ten times. The V gene is TRBV5-1, the J gene TRBJ2-2; D remains unclear. The CDR3 consists of 14 residues. Per the germline V gene, CDR1 is SGHRS and CDR2 is YFSETQ. V lost 5 bases, J lost 1 base, and 9 bases lay in between. The CDR3 here is CASRRLWNTGELFF. CDR3 coding DNA: TGCGCCAGCAGACGGCTCTGGAACACCGGGGAGCTGTTTTTT. The full variable domain, its missing parts supplied by reference TRBV5-1 and TRBJ2-2, is KAGVTQTPRYLIKTRGQQVTLSCSPISGHRSVSWYQQTPGQGLQFLFEYFSETQRNKGNFPGRFSGRQFSNSRSEMNVSTLELGDSALYLCASRRLWNTGELFFGEGSRLTVL.

In this sample, this clonotype turned up a few times. The V gene is TRBV3-1, the J gene TRBJ2-1; TRBD2 is a possible D gene (5 bases). CDR3 length: 14 residues. V was shortened by 2 bases and J by 2 bases, with 7 bases between the two germline ends. Germline CDR1 and CDR2: LGHDT and YNNKEL (reference sequence). This CDR3 reads CASSQTRAYNEQFF. CDR3 in DNA: TGTGCCAGCAGCCAAACTAGGGCCTACAATGAGCAGTTCTTC.

This sequence joins TRBV12-3 or TRBV12-4 and TRBJ2-3, with a tentative D call TRBD1 (5 bases). The CDR3 consists of 15 residues. The V gene lost 1 base and the J gene lost 4 bases, with 12 bases spanning the gap. The CDR3 sequence is CASSLGGSPSDTQYF. Written as DNA, the CDR3 is TGTGCCAGCAGTTTAGGGGGCTCCCCTTCAGATACGCAGTATTTT.

The sample holds many counts of this clonotype. Written as DNA, the CDR3 is TGTGCCAGCAGCCCCGGGCGGTGGGGGGGGAATGAGCAGTTCTTC. Translation: CASSPGRWGGNEQFF. The chain links TRBV7-9 to TRBJ2-1, with TRBD2 matching over 7 bases. With 5 bases clipped from V and 7 bases from J, the junction kept 11 bases outside the gene matches. The CDR3 is 15 residues long. Germline loops: CDR1 SEHNR, CDR2 FQNEAQ (reference sequence).

As concerns this clonotype: A junction end diverges from the germline sequence, so it may reflect a read error. V usage is TRBV18 and J usage is TRBJ1-4, with D perhaps TRBD1 (6 bases). Per the germline V gene, CDR1 is KGHSH and CDR2 is LQKENI. The CDR3 extends over 12 amino acids. CDR3 region: CASSPATGQGTF. The CDR3 nucleotides are TGTGCCAGCTCACCTGCGACGGGACAAGGGACCTTT.

This clonotype was detected ten times or more. The rearrangement joins TRBV5-1 to TRBJ2-5; D not certain. V lost 0 bases, J lost 2 bases, and 11 bases lay in between. Germline CDR1 is SGHRS and CDR2 is YFSETQ. This CDR3 spans 15 amino acids. The CDR3 DNA is TGCGCCAGCAGCTTGGCCCTATCGAGGCAAGAGACCCAGTACTTC. Amino acids: CASSLALSRQETQYF.

This clonotype appeared many times. V gene TRBV14 combines with J gene TRBJ2-5; D possibly corresponds to TRBD1 (5 bases). The V end lost 5 bases, the J end lost 1 base, and 11 bases lay between the germline ends. The length of the CDR3 is 14 residues. Looked up from germline, CDR1 is SGHDN and CDR2 is FVKESK. DNA for the CDR3: TGTGCCAGCAGCAACCGACAGTTCCAAGAGACCCAGTACTTC. This codes for CASSNRQFQETQYF.

This clonotype was seen many times. J is TRBJ2-5 and V is TRBV28; 12 bases line up with TRBD2. The length of the CDR3 is 15 residues. Trimming at V came to 5 bases and at J to 1 base, leaving 2 bases not matched to a gene. The germline V gene has CDR1 MDHEN and CDR2 SYDVKM. This CDR3 is CASSLAGGFQETQYF. The CDR3 DNA is TGTGCCAGCAGTCTAGCGGGGGGGTTCCAAGAGACCCAGTACTTC.

V and J are TRBV18 and TRBJ2-1; TRBD2 agrees at 7 bases. CDR3 size: 16 residues. V was clipped by 2 bases and J by 6 bases; unmatched bases: 10. Per germline, CDR1 KGHSH and CDR2 LQKENI. CDR3 sequence: CASSPLSGRESNEQFF. The CDR3 DNA reads as TGTGCCAGCTCACCATTATCCGGGCGGGAGAGCAATGAGCAGTTCTTC.

The chain recombines TRBV5-1 with TRBJ2-1; maybe TRBD2 (6 bases). There are 15 residues in the CDR3. V gave up 2 bases and J gave up 4 bases, with 13 bases separating them. CDR1 and CDR2 from the germline V gene are SGHRS and YFSETQ. CDR3: CASSFLVGGYNEQFF. CDR3 bases: TGCGCCAGCAGCTTCCTAGTGGGGGGTTACAATGAGCAGTTCTTC.

The table lists this clonotype with a few counts. This chain uses TRBV20-1 with TRBJ2-3, with 8 bases lining up with TRBD2. The length of the CDR3 is 15 residues. V lost 8 bases, J lost 5 bases, and 15 bases stayed unmatched. Germline assignment: CDR1 DFQATT and CDR2 SNEGSKA (reference sequence). CDR3 region: CSFSPAGEYRDTQYF. The DNA for the CDR3 is TGCAGTTTCTCCCCAGCGGGAGAGTATAGAGATACGCAGTATTTT.

This clonotype was seen only a few times. The chain links TRBV2 to TRBJ2-3; 9 bases agree with TRBD2. J gave up 3 bases and V 6 bases, and 7 bases lay outside the gene matches. The CDR3 spans 15 residues. Germline lookup yields CDR1 SNHLY and CDR2 FYNNEI. The CDR3 region has the DNA TGTGCCAGCAGGATTAGCGGGAGTAGAACAGATACGCAGTATTTT. As protein: CASRISGSRTDTQYF.

As regards this clonotype: Germline is not matched at one junction end, which may reflect a read error. The chain uses TRBV20-1 and TRBJ2-3; a possible D gene is TRBD2 (6 bases). CDR3 length: 18 residues. Looked up from germline, CDR1 is DFQATT and CDR2 is SNEGSKA (reference sequence). The CDR3 protein is CCARGGTRRARGTDTQYF. The DNA of the CDR3 is TGCTGTGCTAGAGGCGGGACGAGAAGAGCGAGAGGCACAGATACGCAGTATTTT.

This clonotype was detected many times. The rearrangement links TRBV7-6 to TRBJ2-2; 12 bases agree with TRBD1. The germline V gene has CDR1 SGHVS and CDR2 FNYEAQ. The CDR3 loop spans 16 amino acids. The V and J ends lost 2 bases and 7 bases, in that order; junction bases with no gene match: 5. CDR3 region: CASSLRDRGRSGELFF. The DNA for the CDR3 is TGTGCCAGCAGCTTAAGGGACAGGGGGCGAAGCGGGGAGCTGTTTTTT.

The genes are TRBV20-1 and TRBJ2-7, with TRBD2 matching over 9 bases. Germline CDR1 and CDR2: DFQATT and SNEGSKA (reference sequence). The length of the CDR3 is 13 residues. J lost 2 bases, V lost 6 bases, and 5 bases had no gene match. The CDR3 region has the DNA TGCAGTGCCGGGACTAGCAGAGCCTACGAGCAGTACTTC. This encodes CSAGTSRAYEQYF.

This clonotype was seen more than once but under ten times. The V call is TRBV7-9, the J call TRBJ2-2; no clear D gene. Germline lookup yields CDR1 SEHNR and CDR2 FQNEAQ (reference sequence). The ends were cut back, 8 bases at V and 1 base at J, with 11 bases in the middle. This CDR3 has 14 residues. CDR3 amino acids: CASLGQQNTGELFF. Here the CDR3 DNA reads TGTGCCAGCTTAGGCCAGCAGAACACCGGGGAGCTGTTTTTT. The variable domain in full, completed from reference TRBV7-9 and TRBJ2-2, reads DTGVSQNPRHKITKRGQNVTFRCDPISEHNRLYWYRQTLGQGPEFLTYFQNEAQLEKSRLLSDRFSAERPKGSFSTLEIQRTEQGDSAMYLCASLGQQNTGELFFGEGSRLTVL.

The chain carries TRBV29-1 and TRBJ2-6; D uncertain. Trimming cost V 6 bases and J 2 bases, with 20 bases left between them. Germline V lookup: CDR1 SQVTM, CDR2 ANQGSEA. The CDR3 is 17 amino acids. CDR3 nucleotide sequence: TGCAGCGTCGCCTTAGTGCGGCTTCAGCCTGGGGCCAACGTCCTGACTTTC. This codes for CSVALVRLQPGANVLTF.

This clonotype showed up just a few times. The chain joins TRBV28 to TRBJ2-1; the match to TRBD1 covers 11 bases. From germline, CDR1 is MDHEN and CDR2 SYDVKM. With V trimmed by 1 base and J by 6 bases, 8 bases remained unmatched. This CDR3 contains 17 residues. CDR3 coding DNA: TGTGCCAGCAGTTTATTGGCGGGGACAGGGGGGGCCAATGAGCAGTTCTTC. Residues: CASSLLAGTGGANEQFF.

This clonotype has a count of ten or more. The genes are TRBV5-1 and TRBJ1-1; no clear D gene. CDR1 and CDR2 (germline): SGHRS, YFSETQ. The CDR3 length is 13 residues. V lost 2 bases and J 0 bases, leaving 5 bases between the germline ends. In nucleotides, the CDR3 is TGCGCCAGCAGCTTATTCCTGAACACTGAAGCTTTCTTT. This sequence encodes CASSLFLNTEAFF.

This clonotype has just a few counts. The chain combines TRBV10-3 with TRBJ2-1; 12 bases match TRBD2. The CDR3 has 17 residues. Germline CDR1 reads ENHRY; CDR2 reads SYGVKD. With V trimmed by 2 bases and J by 7 bases, 9 bases remained unmatched. CDR3 bases: TGTGCCATCAGTGAGCCCCCGGGACTAGCGGGCGGGAATGAGCAGTTCTTC. Amino acids: CAISEPPGLAGGNEQFF.

This clonotype was seen a few times. The CDR3: CASRLDRLGEQFF. The CDR3 bases are TGTGCCAGCAGATTGGACCGGTTGGGGGAGCAGTTCTTC. The genes are TRBV12-3 or TRBV12-4 and TRBJ2-1, with D unresolved. The V end was cut by 6 bases, the J end by 10 bases, with 16 bases between. CDR3 size: 13 residues.

This clonotype was picked up one time. V usage is TRBV7-2 and J usage is TRBJ2-3, with D possibly matching TRBD2 (5 bases). CDR1 is SGHTA, CDR2 FQGNSA, per germline. This CDR3 is built from 13 residues. V was pared by 5 bases and J by 3 bases, with 9 bases between. CDR3 DNA sequence: TGTGCCAGCAGCCGAACTAGGACAGATACGCAGTATTTT. Amino acids: CASSRTRTDTQYF.